The rows below give T cell receptor beta chains drawn from one sample of a study of blood T cell repertoires in COVID-19. TCRdb keeps only in-frame clones here, not all; method: immunoSEQ multiplex PCR. This table holds 250,000 or so clones, 87% found once. Sequences were obtained from PBMCs or T cells enriched from blood (not recorded which). The receptors stem from a woman in her 30s with acute COVID-19. The CDR3 runs from the conserved cysteine through the conserved F or W. Fields, in order: CDR3 DNA, CDR3 protein, V gene, clone size, J gene, D gene. A D gene is named only where the DNA matches it firmly. Clone size is shown for a subset of rows, as once, few, many or a class of expanded clone.

CDR3nt: TGTGCCAGCAGCTCAACTGACTTCACTGAAGCTTTCTTT
CDR3aa: CASSSTDFTEAFF
v_gene: TRBV12-3/TRBV12-4
abundance: NA
j_gene: TRBJ1-1
d_gene: NA

CDR3nt: TGCGCCAGCAGCTTTGAAGGAGACCGACGGGAGACCCAGTACTTC
CDR3aa: CASSFEGDRRETQYF
v_gene: TRBV5-1
abundance: NA
j_gene: TRBJ2-5
d_gene: NA

CDR3nt: TGTGCCAGCAGTTACGCCCGACAGGGGGATGAAGCTTTCTTT
CDR3aa: CASSYARQGDEAFF
v_gene: TRBV6-5
abundance: NA
j_gene: TRBJ1-1
d_gene: TRBD1

CDR3nt: TGTGCCAGCAGTTTATATCCGGGACTAGGCCAAGTCGAGCAGTACTTC
CDR3aa: CASSLYPGLGQVEQYF
v_gene: TRBV27
abundance: NA
j_gene: TRBJ2-7
d_gene: TRBD2

CDR3nt: TGTGCCAGTAGTGTACTAGCGGCCGGGGGATACTCCTACAATGAGCAGTTCTTC
CDR3aa: CASSVLAAGGYSYNEQFF
v_gene: TRBV19
abundance: NA
j_gene: TRBJ2-1
d_gene: TRBD2

CDR3nt: TGTGCCAGCAGCTTTTCCGCGGGTACCGGGGAGCTGTTTTTT
CDR3aa: CASSFSAGTGELFF
v_gene: TRBV7-6
abundance: NA
j_gene: TRBJ2-2
d_gene: NA

CDR3nt: TGTGCCAGCAGCTTAGCTGATCGAACGGGACTAGATTATCAAGAGACCCAGTACTTC
CDR3aa: CASSLADRTGLDYQETQYF
v_gene: TRBV7-8
abundance: NA
j_gene: TRBJ2-5
d_gene: TRBD2

CDR3nt: TGTGCCAGCAGCTTAGGTACAGGGGGCTCTGAAAAACTGTTTTTT
CDR3aa: CASSLGTGGSEKLFF
v_gene: TRBV11-2
abundance: NA
j_gene: TRBJ1-4
d_gene: TRBD1

CDR3nt: TGTGCCAGCAGCCCAGGACAGGCCCTAGTTAATGAAAAACTGTTTTTT
CDR3aa: CASSPGQALVNEKLFF
v_gene: TRBV3-1/TRBV3-2
abundance: NA
j_gene: TRBJ1-4
d_gene: TRBD1

CDR3nt: TGCGCCAGCAGGCCGGGGAGCTCCTACGAGCAGTACTTC
CDR3aa: CASRPGSSYEQYF
v_gene: TRBV5-1
abundance: NA
j_gene: TRBJ2-7
d_gene: NA

CDR3nt: TGTGCCAGTAGTGTTCTTACAGGATCCTACGAGCAGTACTTC
CDR3aa: CASSVLTGSYEQYF
v_gene: TRBV19
abundance: once
j_gene: TRBJ2-7
d_gene: NA

CDR3nt: TGTGCCAGCAGCTTAGGCGGGGGCGCAGATACGCAGTATTTT
CDR3aa: CASSLGGGADTQYF
v_gene: TRBV7-9
abundance: NA
j_gene: TRBJ2-3
d_gene: NA

CDR3nt: TGTGCCAGCAGCTTATCTAGCGGGGGGGTCACAGATACGCAGTATTTT
CDR3aa: CASSLSSGGVTDTQYF
v_gene: TRBV7-6
abundance: NA
j_gene: TRBJ2-3
d_gene: TRBD2

CDR3nt: TGCAGCGTTGAGCGGCTAGCGGGGGGGGACAATGAGCAGTTCTTC
CDR3aa: CSVERLAGGDNEQFF
v_gene: TRBV29-1
abundance: NA
j_gene: TRBJ2-1
d_gene: TRBD2

CDR3nt: TGTGCCAGCAGCCAAGACGTTGGACTAGCCGTCACCCAGTACTTC
CDR3aa: CASSQDVGLAVTQYF
v_gene: TRBV3-1/TRBV3-2
abundance: NA
j_gene: TRBJ2-5
d_gene: TRBD2

CDR3nt: TGTGCCAGCAGTGAAGTGGGCGGGGGGTCCTACGAGCAGTACTTC
CDR3aa: CASSEVGGGSYEQYF
v_gene: TRBV6-1
abundance: NA
j_gene: TRBJ2-7
d_gene: TRBD2